What follows is one T cell receptor beta chain and its context. CDR3 regions of TCR beta were amplified from RNA transcripts. Second-round multiplex PCR came after a first-round RT-PCR that employed HTBI primers. Each CDR3 protein is one row after TCRdb ran MiXCR on the multiplex PCR reads. The table shows about 210,000 distinct CDR3 sequences, with 29% occurring only once. Excluded: other autoimmune disease, uncontrolled infection, pregnancy or lactation. This entry comes from a study of Graves' ophthalmopathy and Graves' hyperthyroidism. Germline values: CDR1 SQVTM, CDR2 ANQGSEA. The CDR3 length is 14 residues. The V segment lost 7 bases and the J segment 2 bases; nucleotides outside the gene matches: 8.

The TCR sequence derives from a man in his forties or fifties with Graves' ophthalmopathy. The chain carries TRBV29-1 and TRBJ2-7, with 10 bases identical to TRBD1. The sequenced material came from peripheral blood. This CDR3 is CSGGGQGLAYEQYF. DNA for the CDR3: TGCAGCGGTGGGGGACAGGGGTTGGCCTACGAGCAGTACTTC.